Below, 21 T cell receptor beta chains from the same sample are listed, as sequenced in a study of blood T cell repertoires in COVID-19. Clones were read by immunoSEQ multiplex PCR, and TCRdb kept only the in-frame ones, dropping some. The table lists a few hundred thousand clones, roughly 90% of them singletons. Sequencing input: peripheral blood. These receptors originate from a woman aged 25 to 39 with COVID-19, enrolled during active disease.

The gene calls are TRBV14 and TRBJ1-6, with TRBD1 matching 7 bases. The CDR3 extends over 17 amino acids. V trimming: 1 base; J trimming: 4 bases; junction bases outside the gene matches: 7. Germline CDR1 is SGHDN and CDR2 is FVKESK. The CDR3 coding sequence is TGTGCCAGCAGCCAAGTATTCGGACAGGAGTATAATTCACCCCTCCACTTT. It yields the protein CASSQVFGQEYNSPLHF.

Written as DNA, the CDR3 is TGTGCCAGCAGCTTAGCGGGGGGGCCGGAGACCCAGTACTTC. Translation gives CASSLAGGPETQYF. This chain connects TRBV7-3 to TRBJ2-5, with 9 bases fitting TRBD2. V lost 2 bases and J lost 5; bases outside the gene matches: 3. Germline CDR1 reads SGHTA; CDR2 reads FQGTGA. CDR3 length: 14 amino acids.

This chain's CDR3 is CASSPMWNTEAFF. In DNA, the CDR3 is TGTGCCAGCAGCCCCATGTGGAACACTGAAGCTTTCTTT. The genes are TRBV7-9 and TRBJ1-1, with D uncertain. The germline V gene encodes CDR1 SEHNR and CDR2 FQNEAQ (reference sequence). The CDR3 sequence is 13 residues long. V was shortened by 5 bases and J by 1 base, with 8 bases between the two germline ends.

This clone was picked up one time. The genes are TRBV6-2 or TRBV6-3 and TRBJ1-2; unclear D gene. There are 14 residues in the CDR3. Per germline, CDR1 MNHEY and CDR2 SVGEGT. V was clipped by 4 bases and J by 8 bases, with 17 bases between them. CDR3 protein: CASSWANLFEGYTF. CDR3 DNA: TGTGCCAGCAGTTGGGCCAACCTTTTTGAGGGCTACACCTTC.

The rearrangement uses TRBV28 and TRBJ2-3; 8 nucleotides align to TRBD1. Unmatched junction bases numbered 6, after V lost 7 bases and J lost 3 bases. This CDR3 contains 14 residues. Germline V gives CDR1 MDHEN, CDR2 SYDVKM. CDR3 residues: CASNPGGKTDTQYF. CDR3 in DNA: TGTGCCAGCAATCCAGGGGGCAAAACAGATACGCAGTATTTT.

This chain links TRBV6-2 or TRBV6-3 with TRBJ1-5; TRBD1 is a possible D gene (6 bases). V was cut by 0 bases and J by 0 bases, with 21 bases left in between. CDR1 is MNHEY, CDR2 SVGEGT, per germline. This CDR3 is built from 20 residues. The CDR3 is CASSYSRARGELYSNQPQHF. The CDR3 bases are TGTGCCAGCAGTTACTCCCGAGCCAGGGGCGAGCTTTATAGCAATCAGCCCCAGCATTTT.

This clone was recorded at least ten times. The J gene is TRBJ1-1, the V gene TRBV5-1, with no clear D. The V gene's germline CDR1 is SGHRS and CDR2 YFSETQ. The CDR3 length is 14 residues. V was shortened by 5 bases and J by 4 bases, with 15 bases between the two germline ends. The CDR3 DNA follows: TGCGCCAGCAGTCCTGGCGGGTGGAGCACTGAAGCTTTCTTT. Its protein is CASSPGGWSTEAFF.

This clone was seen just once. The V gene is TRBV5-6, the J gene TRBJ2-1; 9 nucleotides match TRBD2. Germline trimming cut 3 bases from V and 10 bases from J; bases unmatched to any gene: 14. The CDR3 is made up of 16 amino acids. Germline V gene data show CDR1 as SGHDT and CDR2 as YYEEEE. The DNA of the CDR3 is TGTGCCAGCAGCTCCGTTTTGCGGGGGGGCAGGAACGAGCAGTTCTTC. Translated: CASSSVLRGGRNEQFF.

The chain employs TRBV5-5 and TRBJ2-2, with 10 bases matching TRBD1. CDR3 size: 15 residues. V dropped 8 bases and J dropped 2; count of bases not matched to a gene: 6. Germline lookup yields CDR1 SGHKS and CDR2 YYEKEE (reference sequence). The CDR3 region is CARLDRGSNTGELFF. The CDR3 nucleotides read TGTGCCAGGTTGGACAGGGGGTCTAACACCGGGGAGCTGTTTTTT.

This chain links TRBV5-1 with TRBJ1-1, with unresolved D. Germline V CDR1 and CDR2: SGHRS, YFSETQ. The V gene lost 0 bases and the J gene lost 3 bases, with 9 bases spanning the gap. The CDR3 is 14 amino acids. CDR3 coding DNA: TGCGCCAGCAGCTTGGGTGCGGTGGACACTGAAGCTTTCTTT. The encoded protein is CASSLGAVDTEAFF.

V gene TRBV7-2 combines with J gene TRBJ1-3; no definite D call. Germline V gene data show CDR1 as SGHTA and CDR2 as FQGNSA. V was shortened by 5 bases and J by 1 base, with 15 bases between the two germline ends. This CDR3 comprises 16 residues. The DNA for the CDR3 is TGTGCCAGCAGCACCATAAGGCGGAATTCTGGAAACACCATATATTTT. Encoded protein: CASSTIRRNSGNTIYF.

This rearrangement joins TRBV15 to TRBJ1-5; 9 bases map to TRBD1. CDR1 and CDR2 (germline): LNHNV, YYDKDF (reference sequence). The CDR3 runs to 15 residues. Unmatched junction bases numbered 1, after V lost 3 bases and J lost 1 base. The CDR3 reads CATSRTGGSNQPQHF. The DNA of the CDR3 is TGTGCCACCAGCAGGACAGGGGGAAGCAATCAGCCCCAGCATTTT.

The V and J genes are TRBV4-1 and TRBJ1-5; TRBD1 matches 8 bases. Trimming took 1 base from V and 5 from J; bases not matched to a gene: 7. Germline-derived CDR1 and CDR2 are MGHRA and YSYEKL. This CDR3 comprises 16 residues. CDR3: CASSQARTGKDQPQHF. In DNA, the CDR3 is TGCGCCAGCAGCCAAGCCCGGACAGGGAAGGATCAGCCCCAGCATTTT.

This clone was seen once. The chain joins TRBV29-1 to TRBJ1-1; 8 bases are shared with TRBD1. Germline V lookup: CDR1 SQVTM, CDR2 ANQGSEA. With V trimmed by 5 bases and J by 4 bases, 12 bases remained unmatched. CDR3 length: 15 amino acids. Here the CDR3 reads CSVSTTGQGPTEAFF. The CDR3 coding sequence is TGCAGCGTTTCTACTACCGGACAGGGCCCCACTGAAGCTTTCTTT.

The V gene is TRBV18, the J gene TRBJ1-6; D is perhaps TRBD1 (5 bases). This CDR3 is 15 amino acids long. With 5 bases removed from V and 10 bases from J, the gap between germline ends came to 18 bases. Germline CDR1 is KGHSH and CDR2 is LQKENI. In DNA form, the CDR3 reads TGTGCCAGCTCAAGTGGGGCCATCGGTCTATCACCCCTCCACTTT. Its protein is CASSSGAIGLSPLHF. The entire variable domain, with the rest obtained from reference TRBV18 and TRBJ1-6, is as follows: NAGVMQNPRHLVRRRGQEARLRCSPMKGHSHVYWYRQLPEEGLKFMVYLQKENIIDESGMPKERFSAEFPKEGPSILRIQQVVRGDSAAYFCASSSGAIGLSPLHFGNGTRLTVT.

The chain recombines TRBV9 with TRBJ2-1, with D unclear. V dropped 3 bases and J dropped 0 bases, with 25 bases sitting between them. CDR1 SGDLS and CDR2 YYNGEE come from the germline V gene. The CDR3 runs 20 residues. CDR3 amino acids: CASSGLLRLDGSSSYNEQFF. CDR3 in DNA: TGTGCCAGCAGCGGGTTACTCCGACTGGATGGCTCGAGCTCCTACAATGAGCAGTTCTTC.

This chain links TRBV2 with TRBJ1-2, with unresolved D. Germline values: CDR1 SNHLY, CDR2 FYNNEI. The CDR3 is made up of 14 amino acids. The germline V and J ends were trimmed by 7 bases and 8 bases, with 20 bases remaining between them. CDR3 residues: CASILIGVQRGYTF. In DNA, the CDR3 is TGTGCCAGCATTCTAATCGGGGTACAACGGGGCTACACCTTC. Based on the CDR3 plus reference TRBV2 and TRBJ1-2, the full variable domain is EPEVTQTPSHQVTQMGQEVILRCVPISNHLYFYWYRQILGQKVEFLVSFYNNEISEKSEIFDDQFSVERPDGSNFTLKIRSTKLEDSAMYFCASILIGVQRGYTFGSGTRLTVV.

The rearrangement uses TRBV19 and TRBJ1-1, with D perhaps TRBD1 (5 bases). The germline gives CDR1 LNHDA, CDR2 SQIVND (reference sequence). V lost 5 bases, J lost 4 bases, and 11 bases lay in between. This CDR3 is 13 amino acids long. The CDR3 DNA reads TGTGCCAGTAGTCTCCAGGGTCTCACTGAAGCTTTCTTT. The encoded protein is CASSLQGLTEAFF.

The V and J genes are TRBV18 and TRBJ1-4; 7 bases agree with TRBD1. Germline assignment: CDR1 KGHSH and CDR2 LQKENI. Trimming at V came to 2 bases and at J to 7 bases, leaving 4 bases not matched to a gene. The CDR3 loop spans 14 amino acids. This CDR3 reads CASSPGTVPEKLFF. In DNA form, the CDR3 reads TGTGCCAGCTCACCAGGGACAGTACCTGAAAAACTGTTTTTT.

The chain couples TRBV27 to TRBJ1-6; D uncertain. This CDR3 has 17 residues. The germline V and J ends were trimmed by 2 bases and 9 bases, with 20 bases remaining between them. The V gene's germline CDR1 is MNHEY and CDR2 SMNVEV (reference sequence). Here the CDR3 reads CASSLVRLEGKGSPLHF. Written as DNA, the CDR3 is TGTGCCAGCAGTTTAGTCCGTTTGGAGGGTAAGGGTTCACCCCTCCACTTT.

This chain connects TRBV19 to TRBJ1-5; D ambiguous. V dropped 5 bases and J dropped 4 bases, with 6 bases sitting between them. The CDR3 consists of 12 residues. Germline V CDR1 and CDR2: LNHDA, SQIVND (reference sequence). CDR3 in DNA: TGTGCCAGTAGTCCTAGTAATCAGCCCCAGCATTTT. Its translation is CASSPSNQPQHF. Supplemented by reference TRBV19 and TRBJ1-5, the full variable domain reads DGGITQSPKYLFRKEGQNVTLSCEQNLNHDAMYWYRQDPGQGLRLIYYSQIVNDFQKGDIAEGYSVSREKKESFPLTVTSAQKNPTAFYLCASSPSNQPQHFGDGTRLSIL.